This T cell receptor (beta chain) derives from a study of T-cell reconstitution after alpha-beta-depleted transplantation in children (dated by TCRdb to the mid-2010s). Turning to the overall study: T-cell immune reconstitution after TCRalphabeta/CD19-depleted allogeneic hematopoietic cell transplantation in children was quantitatively tracked in the study by means of TCR repertoire profiling.

CDR1 ENHRY and CDR2 SYGVKD are derived from the germline V gene. V gives up 6 bases and J gives up 4 bases, and the segment between their germline ends measures 16 bases. Reading from cysteine to phenylalanine, the CDR3 counts 15 amino acids. Only the CDR3 portion is preserved as DNA: 45 bases, with reading frame beginning at the first base. What the treatment or condition label conveys for this sample: allogeneic hematopoietic cell transplantation with graft depleted of TCRalphabeta T cells and CD19 B cells. Transplant recipients were children who received TCRalphabeta/CD19-depleted allogeneic hematopoietic cell grafts. Worth noting for this clonotype: Which antigen it targets is not known. Base qualities are missing; no much larger clone stands one base away.

Receptor libraries were prepared by PCR. The run used an Illumina HiSeq 2500. TCR libraries were prepared with molecular barcoding, using unique molecular identifiers to normalize TCRbeta repertoire quantification. TCRdb redid the processing of the public reads, applying fastp at Q25 and MiXCR, and retained in-frame beta chains. Here each entry gathers all rows of one CDR3 protein and keeps the most common genes and DNA. Present in this sample are hundreds of thousands of distinct CDR3 sequences, approximately 24% of which were seen just once. The ten most abundant clones make up about 4.8% of the sample. The investigation overall reported the following: Over the following months the frequencies of hyperexpanded clones went down, and after one year T-cell counts and TCRbeta diversity were mostly credited to newly produced T cells. Apparently early alphabetaT-cell count recovery about two months after transplant reportedly relied on only several hundred rapidly expanded clones derived from non-depleted graft cells. In some patients, the high TCRbeta diversity seen at day 60 was put down to recipient T cells and intrathymic progenitors that had survived conditioning.

This TCR came from a female patient younger than 10 who had a stem cell transplant for congenital amegakaryocytic thrombocytopenia, so the T cells may come from the graft donor. The sequencing here drew on PBMCs, mostly from graft donor cells, taken 360 days after TCRalphabeta/CD19-depleted stem cell transplant. This sequence uses TRBV10-3 and TRBJ2-1, with a weak D call of TRBD1 (6 bases match). The sequenced DNA: TGTGCCATCAGACCGGACAGTCAAACTTACAATGAGCAGTTCTTC. This translates into CAIRPDSQTYNEQFF.